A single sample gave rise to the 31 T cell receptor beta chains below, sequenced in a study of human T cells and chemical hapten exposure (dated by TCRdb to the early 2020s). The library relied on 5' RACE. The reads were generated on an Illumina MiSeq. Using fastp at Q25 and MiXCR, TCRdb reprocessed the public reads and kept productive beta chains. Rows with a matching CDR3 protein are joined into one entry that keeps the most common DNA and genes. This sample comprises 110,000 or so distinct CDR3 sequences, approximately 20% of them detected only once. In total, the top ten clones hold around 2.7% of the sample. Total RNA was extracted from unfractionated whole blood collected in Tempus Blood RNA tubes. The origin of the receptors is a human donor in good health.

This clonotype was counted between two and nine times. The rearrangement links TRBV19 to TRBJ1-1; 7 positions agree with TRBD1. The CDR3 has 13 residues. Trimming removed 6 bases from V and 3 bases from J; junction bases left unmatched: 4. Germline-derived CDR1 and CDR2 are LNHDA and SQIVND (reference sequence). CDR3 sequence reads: CASSHDRDTEAFF. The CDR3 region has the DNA TGTGCCAGTAGCCACGACAGGGACACTGAAGCTTTCTTT.

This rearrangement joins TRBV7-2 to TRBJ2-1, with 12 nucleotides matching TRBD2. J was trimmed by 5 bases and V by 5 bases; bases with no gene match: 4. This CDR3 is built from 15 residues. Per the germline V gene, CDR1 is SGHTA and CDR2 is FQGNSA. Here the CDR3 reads CASSPGLAGNNEQFF. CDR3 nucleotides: TGTGCCAGCAGCCCCGGACTAGCGGGGAACAATGAGCAGTTCTTC.

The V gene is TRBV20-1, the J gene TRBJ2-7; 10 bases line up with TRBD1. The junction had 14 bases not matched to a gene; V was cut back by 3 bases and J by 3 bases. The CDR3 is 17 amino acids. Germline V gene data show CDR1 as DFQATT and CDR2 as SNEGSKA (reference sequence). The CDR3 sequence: CSARGPVRTGGFYEQYF. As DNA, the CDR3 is TGCAGTGCTAGGGGCCCAGTGAGGACAGGGGGTTTCTACGAGCAGTACTTC.

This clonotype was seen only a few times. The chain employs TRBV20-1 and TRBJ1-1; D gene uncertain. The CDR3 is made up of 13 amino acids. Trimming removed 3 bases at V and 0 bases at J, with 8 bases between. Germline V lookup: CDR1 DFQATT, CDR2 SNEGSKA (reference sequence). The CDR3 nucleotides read TGCAGTGCTAGTATCAGCATGAACACTGAAGCTTTCTTT. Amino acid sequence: CSASISMNTEAFF.

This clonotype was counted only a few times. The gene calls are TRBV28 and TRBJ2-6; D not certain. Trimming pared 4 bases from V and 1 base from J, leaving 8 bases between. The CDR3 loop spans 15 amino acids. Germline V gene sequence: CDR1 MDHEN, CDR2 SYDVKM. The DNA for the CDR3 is TGTGCCAGCAGTTCCCCCAGTTCTGGGGCCAACGTCCTGACTTTC. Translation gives CASSSPSSGANVLTF.

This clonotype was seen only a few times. The CDR3 DNA sequence: TGTGCCAGCAGCCCTCTCCCTCAGATTAGGTCTGAAAAACTGTTTTTT. Protein product: CASSPLPQIRSEKLFF. V is TRBV27 and J is TRBJ1-4; D remains ambiguous. In germline, CDR1 is MNHEY, CDR2 SMNVEV (reference sequence). The CDR3 is made up of 16 amino acids. The germline V and J ends were trimmed by 6 bases and 7 bases, with 21 bases remaining between them.

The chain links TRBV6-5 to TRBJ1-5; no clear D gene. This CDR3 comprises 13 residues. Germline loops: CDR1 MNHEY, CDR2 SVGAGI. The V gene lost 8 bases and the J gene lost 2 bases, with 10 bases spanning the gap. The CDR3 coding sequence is TGTGCCAGCCGCCGGGGAGGCAATCAGCCCCAGCATTTT. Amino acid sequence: CASRRGGNQPQHF.

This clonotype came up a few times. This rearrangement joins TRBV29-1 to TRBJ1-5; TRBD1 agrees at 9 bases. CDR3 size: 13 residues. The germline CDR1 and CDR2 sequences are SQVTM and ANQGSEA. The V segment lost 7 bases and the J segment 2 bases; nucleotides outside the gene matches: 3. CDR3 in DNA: TGCAGCGGGGGACAGGGCGGCAATCAGCCCCAGCATTTT. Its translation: CSGGQGGNQPQHF.

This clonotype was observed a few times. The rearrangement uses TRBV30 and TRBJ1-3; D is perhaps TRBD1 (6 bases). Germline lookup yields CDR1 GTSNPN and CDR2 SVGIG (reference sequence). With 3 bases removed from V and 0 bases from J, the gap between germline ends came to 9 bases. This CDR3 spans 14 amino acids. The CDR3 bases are TGTGCCTGGAGGACAGGCGGCTCTGGAAACACCATATATTTT. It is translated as CAWRTGGSGNTIYF.

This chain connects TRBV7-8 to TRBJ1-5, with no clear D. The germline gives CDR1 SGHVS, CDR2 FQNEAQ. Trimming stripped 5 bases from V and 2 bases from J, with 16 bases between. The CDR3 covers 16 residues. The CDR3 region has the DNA TGTGCCAGCAGCGCTGGACCTGGGTTGGGCAATCAGCCCCAGCATTTT. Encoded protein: CASSAGPGLGNQPQHF.

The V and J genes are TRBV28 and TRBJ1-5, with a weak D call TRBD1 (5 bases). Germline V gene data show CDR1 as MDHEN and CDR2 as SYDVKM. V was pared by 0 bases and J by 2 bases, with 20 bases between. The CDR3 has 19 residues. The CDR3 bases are TGTGCCAGCAGTTTATGCAGGGCATCTACCCCATACGGCAATCAGCCCCAGCATTTT. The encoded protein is CASSLCRASTPYGNQPQHF.

The chain's CDR3 is CASSLRISGNTIYF. The CDR3 nucleotides read TGTGCCAGCAGTTTACGGATTTCTGGAAACACCATATATTTT. The chain carries TRBV28 and TRBJ1-3; no clear D gene. V lost 2 bases to trimming and J lost 1 base, with 6 bases between them. Germline-derived CDR1 and CDR2 are MDHEN and SYDVKM. This CDR3 has 14 residues.

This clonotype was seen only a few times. The CDR3 reads CASSNRAEAFF. CDR3 sequence (DNA): TGTGCCAGCAGTAATCGGGCTGAAGCTTTCTTT. This chain connects TRBV27 to TRBJ1-1, with D unclear. The CDR3 runs to 11 residues. V lost 5 bases and J 6 bases, leaving 7 bases between the germline ends. Germline CDR1 reads MNHEY; CDR2 reads SMNVEV (reference sequence).

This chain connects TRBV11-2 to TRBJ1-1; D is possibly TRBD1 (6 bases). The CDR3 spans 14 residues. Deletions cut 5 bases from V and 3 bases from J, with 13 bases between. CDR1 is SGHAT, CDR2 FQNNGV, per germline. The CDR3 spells CASSLRTVYTEAFF. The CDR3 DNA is TGTGCCAGCAGCCTAAGGACAGTTTACACTGAAGCTTTCTTT.

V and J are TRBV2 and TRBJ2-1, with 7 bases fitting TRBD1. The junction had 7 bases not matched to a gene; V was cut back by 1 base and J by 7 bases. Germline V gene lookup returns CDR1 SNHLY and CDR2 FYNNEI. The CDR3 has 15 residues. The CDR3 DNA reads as TGTGCCAGCAGTGAAGAGAGGGGGCGTAGGAATGAGCAGTTCTTC. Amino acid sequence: CASSEERGRRNEQFF.

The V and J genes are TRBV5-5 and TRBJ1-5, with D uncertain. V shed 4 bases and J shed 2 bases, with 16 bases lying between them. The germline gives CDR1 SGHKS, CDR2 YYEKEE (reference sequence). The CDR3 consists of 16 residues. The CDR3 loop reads CASSPYNQPGNQPQHF. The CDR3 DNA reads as TGTGCCAGCAGCCCATATAATCAGCCGGGCAATCAGCCCCAGCATTTT.

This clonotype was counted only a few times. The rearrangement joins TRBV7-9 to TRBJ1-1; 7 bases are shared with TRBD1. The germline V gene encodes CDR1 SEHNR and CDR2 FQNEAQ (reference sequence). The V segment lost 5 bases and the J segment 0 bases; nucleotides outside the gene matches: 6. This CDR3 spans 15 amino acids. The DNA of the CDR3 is TGTGCCAGCAGCCCTCCGACAGGGCTGAACACTGAAGCTTTCTTT. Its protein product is CASSPPTGLNTEAFF.

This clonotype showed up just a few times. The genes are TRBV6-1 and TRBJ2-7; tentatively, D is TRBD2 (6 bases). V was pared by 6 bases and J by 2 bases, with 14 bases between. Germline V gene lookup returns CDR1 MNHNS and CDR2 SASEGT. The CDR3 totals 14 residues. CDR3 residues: CASSGGLSTYEQYF. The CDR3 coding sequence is TGTGCCAGCAGCGGAGGACTATCTACCTACGAGCAGTACTTC.

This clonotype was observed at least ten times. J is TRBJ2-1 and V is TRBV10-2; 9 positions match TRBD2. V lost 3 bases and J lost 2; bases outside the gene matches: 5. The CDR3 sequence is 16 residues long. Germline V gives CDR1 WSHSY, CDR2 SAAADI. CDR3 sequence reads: CASSDFRLAAYNEQFF. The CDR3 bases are TGCGCCAGCAGTGATTTCCGACTAGCGGCCTACAATGAGCAGTTCTTC.

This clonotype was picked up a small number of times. The CDR3 DNA reads TGCAGCGTTGAAGACTGGGGCAGACAAGAGACCCAGTACTTC. It is translated as CSVEDWGRQETQYF. The chain is built from TRBV29-1 and TRBJ2-5; tentatively, D is TRBD1 (5 bases). The V gene lost 0 bases and the J gene lost 2 bases, with 10 bases spanning the gap. CDR1 is SQVTM and CDR2 is ANQGSEA in the germline V gene. CDR3 length: 14 residues.

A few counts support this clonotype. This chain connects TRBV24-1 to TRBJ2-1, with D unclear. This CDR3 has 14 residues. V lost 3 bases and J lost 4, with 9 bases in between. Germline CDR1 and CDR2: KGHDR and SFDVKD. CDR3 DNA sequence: TGTGCCACCAGTGATCGAGCGTCATACAATGAGCAGTTCTTC. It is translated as CATSDRASYNEQFF.

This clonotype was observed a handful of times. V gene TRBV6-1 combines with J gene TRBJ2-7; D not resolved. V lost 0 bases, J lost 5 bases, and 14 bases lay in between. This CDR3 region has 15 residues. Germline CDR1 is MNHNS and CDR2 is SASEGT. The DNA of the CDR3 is TGTGCCAGCAGTGAAGCCCCGGCGGTGCCCCACGAGCAGTACTTC. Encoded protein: CASSEAPAVPHEQYF.

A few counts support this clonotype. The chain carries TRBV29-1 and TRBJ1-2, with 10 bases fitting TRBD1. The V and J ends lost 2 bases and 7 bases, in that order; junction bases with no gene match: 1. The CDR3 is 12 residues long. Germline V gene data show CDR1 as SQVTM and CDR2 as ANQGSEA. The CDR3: CSVERTGGGYTF. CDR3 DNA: TGCAGCGTTGAAAGGACAGGGGGTGGCTACACCTTC.

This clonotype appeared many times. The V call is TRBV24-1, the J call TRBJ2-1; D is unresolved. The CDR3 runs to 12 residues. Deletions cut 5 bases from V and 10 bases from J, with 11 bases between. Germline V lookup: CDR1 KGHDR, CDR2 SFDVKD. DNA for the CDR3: TGTGCCACCAGTGTGGGCGTCGGGGAGCAGTTCTTC. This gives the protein CATSVGVGEQFF.

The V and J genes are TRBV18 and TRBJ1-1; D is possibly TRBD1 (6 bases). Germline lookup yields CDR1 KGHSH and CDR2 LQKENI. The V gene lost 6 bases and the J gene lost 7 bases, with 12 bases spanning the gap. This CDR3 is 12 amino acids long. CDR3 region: CASSTLDSEAFF. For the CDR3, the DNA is TGTGCCAGCTCTACCCTGGACAGTGAAGCTTTCTTT.

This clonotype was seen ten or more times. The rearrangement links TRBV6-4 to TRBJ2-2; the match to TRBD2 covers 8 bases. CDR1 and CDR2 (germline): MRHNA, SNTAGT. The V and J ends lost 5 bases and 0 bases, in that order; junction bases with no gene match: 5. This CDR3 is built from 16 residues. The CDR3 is CASSRTSGSNTGELFF. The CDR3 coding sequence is TGTGCCAGCAGTCGTACTAGCGGATCGAACACCGGGGAGCTGTTTTTT.

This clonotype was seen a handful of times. For the CDR3, the DNA is TGCAGTGTTGGACAGGGGGCCATCAATACGCAGTATTTT. Amino acids: CSVGQGAINTQYF. J is TRBJ2-3 and V is TRBV20-1; TRBD1 agrees at 11 bases. J was trimmed by 7 bases and V by 7 bases; bases with no gene match: 7. The CDR3 has 13 amino acids. The germline CDR1 and CDR2 sequences are DFQATT and SNEGSKA (reference sequence).

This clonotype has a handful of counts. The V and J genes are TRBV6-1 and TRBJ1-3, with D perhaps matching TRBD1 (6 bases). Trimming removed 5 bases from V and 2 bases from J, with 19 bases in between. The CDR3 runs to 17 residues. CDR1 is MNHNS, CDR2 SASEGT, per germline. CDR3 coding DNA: TGTGCCAGCAGTCTCGGGAGGGGGGCATTAACTGGAAACACCATATATTTT. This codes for CASSLGRGALTGNTIYF.

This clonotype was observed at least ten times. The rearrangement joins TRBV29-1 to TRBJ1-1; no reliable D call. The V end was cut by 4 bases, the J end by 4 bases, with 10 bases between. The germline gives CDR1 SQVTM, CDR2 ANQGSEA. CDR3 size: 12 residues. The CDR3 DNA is TGCAGCGTTGTTATGGGCCCCACTGAAGCTTTCTTT. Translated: CSVVMGPTEAFF.

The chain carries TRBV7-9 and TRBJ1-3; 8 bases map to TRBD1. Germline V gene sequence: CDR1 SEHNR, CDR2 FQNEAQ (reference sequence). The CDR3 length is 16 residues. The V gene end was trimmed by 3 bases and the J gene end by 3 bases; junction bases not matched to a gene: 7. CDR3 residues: CASSFPLQGGGNTIYF. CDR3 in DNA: TGTGCCAGCAGCTTCCCATTACAGGGGGGTGGAAACACCATATATTTT.

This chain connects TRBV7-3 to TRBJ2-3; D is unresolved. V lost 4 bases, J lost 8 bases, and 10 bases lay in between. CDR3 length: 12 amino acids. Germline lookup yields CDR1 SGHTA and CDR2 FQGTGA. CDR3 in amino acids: CASSSPTSTQYF. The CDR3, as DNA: TGTGCCAGCAGCTCGCCGACGAGTACGCAGTATTTT.